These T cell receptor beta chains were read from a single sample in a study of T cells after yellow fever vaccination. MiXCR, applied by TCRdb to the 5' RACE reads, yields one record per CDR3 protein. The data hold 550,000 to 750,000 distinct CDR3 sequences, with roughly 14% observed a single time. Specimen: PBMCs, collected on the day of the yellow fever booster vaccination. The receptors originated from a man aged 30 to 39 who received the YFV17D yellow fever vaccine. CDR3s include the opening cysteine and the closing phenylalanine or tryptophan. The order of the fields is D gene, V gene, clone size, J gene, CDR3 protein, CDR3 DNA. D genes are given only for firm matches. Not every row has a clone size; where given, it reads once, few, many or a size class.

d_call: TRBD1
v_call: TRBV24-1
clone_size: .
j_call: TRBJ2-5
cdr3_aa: CATSDATGPETQYF
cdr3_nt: TGTGCCACCAGTGATGCGACAGGGCCGGAGACCCAGTACTTC

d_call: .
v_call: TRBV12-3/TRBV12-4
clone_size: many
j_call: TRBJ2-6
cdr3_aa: CASSSANVLTF
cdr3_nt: TGTGCCAGCTCGTCGGCCAACGTCCTGACTTTC

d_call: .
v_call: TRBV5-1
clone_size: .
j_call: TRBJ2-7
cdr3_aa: CASSPTGNPTGYEQYF
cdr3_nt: TGCGCCAGCAGCCCGACCGGCAACCCGACTGGCTACGAGCAGTACTTC

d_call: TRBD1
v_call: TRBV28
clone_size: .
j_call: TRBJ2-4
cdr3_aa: CASSRRGQALAKNIQYF
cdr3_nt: TGTGCCAGCAGCCGACGGGGACAGGCGCTAGCCAAAAACATTCAGTACTTC

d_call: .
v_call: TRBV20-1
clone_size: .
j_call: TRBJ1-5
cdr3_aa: CSASPFDSNQPQHF
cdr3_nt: TGCAGTGCTTCTCCGTTCGATAGCAATCAGCCCCAGCATTTT

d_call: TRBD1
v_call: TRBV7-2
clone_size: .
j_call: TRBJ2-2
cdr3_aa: CASSSWTGSGELFF
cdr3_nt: TGTGCCAGCAGCTCCTGGACAGGGTCCGGGGAGCTGTTTTTT

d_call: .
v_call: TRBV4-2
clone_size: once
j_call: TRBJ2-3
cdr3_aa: CASSPPGDSTDTQYF
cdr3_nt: TGTGCCAGCAGCCCCCCGGGGGACAGCACAGATACGCAGTATTTT

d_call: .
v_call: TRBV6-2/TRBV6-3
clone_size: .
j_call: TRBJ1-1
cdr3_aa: CASVASGVNTEAFF
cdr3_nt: TGTGCCAGCGTTGCCTCAGGGGTGAACACTGAAGCTTTCTTT

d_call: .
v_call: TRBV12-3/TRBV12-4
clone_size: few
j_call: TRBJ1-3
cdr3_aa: CASRFGGAGNTIYF
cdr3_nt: TGTGCCAGCAGATTTGGGGGTGCTGGAAACACCATATATTTT

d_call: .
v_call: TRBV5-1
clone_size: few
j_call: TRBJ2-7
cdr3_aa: CATSIDRNSYEQYF
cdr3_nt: TGCGCCACCTCGATCGACAGGAACTCCTACGAGCAGTACTTC

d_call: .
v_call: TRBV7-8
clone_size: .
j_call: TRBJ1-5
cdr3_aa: CASSSGGRPQHF
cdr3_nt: TGTGCCAGCAGCTCGGGTGGTAGGCCCCAGCATTTT

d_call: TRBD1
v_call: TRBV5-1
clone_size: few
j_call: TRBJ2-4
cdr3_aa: CASSLEGQGFIQYF
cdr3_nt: TGCGCCAGCAGCTTGGAGGGACAGGGGTTCATTCAGTACTTC

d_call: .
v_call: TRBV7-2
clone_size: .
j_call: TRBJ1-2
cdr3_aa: CASSGIRTRSINGYTF
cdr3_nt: TGTGCCAGCAGCGGTATCCGTACACGGTCTATTAATGGCTACACCTTC

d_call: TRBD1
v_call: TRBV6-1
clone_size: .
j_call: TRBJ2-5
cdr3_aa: CASRHYRGPQETQYF
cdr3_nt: TGTGCCAGCAGGCATTACAGGGGTCCCCAAGAGACCCAGTACTTC

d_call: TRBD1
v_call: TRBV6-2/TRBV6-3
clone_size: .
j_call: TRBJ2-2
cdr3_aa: CASTRTGRTGELFF
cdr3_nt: TGTGCCAGCACCCGGACAGGGAGAACCGGGGAGCTGTTTTTT

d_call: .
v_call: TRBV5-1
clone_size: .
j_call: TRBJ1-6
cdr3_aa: CASSTTGTDNSPLHF
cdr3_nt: TGCGCCAGCAGCACGACCGGGACCGATAATTCACCCCTCCACTTT

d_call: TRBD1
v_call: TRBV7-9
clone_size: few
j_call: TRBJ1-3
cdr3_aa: CASGATGGNGNTIYF
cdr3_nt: TGTGCCAGCGGAGCAACAGGGGGCAATGGAAACACCATATATTTT

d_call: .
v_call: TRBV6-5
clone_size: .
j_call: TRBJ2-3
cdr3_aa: CASSLQGTHTDTQYF
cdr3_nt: TGTGCCAGCAGTTTACAGGGCACCCACACAGATACGCAGTATTTT

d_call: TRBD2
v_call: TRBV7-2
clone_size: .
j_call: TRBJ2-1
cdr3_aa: CASSLVASGTPQFF
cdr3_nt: TGTGCCAGCAGCTTAGTCGCTAGCGGGACCCCCCAGTTCTTC

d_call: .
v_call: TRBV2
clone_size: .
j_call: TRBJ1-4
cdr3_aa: CASSGEKEKLFF
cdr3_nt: TGTGCCAGCAGTGGGGAGAAGGAAAAACTGTTTTTT

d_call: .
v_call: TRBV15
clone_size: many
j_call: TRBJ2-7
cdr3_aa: CATSRDTSYEQYF
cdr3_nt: TGTGCCACCAGCCGGGACACCTCCTACGAGCAGTACTTC

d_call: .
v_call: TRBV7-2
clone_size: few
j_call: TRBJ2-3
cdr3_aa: CASSLLVASPDTQYF
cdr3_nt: TGTGCCAGCAGCTTACTCGTAGCTTCCCCAGATACGCAGTATTTT